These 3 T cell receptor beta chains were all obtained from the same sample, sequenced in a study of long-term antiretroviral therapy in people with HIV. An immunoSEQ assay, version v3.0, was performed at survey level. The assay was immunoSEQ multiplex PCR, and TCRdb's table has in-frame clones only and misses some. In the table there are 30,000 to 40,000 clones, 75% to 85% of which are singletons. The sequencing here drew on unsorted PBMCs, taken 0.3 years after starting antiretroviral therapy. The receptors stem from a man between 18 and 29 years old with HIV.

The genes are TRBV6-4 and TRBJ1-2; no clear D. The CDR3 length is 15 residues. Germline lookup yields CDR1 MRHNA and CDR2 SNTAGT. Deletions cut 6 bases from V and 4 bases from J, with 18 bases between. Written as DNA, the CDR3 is TGTGCCAGCAGGGAAGGGCTACTAGATTCCTATGGCTACACCTTC. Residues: CASREGLLDSYGYTF.

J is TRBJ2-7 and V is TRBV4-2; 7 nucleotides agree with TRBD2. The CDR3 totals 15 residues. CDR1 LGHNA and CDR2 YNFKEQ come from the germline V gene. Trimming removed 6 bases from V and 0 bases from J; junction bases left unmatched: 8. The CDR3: CASSLGGSDSYEQYF. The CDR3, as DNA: TGTGCCAGCAGTCTGGGCGGGAGCGACTCCTACGAGCAGTACTTC.

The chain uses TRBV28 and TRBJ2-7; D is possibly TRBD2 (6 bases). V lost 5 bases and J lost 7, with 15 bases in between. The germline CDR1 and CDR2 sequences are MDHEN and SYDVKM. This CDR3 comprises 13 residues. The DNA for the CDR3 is TGTGCCAGCAGTCGGACTACCACGGGGGAGCAGTACTTC. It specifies CASSRTTTGEQYF. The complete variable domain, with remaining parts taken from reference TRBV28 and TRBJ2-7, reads DVKVTQSSRYLVKRTGEKVFLECVQDMDHENMFWYRQDPGLGLRLIYFSYDVKMKEKGDIPEGYSVSREKKERFSLILESASTNQTSMYLCASSRTTTGEQYFGPGTRLTVT.